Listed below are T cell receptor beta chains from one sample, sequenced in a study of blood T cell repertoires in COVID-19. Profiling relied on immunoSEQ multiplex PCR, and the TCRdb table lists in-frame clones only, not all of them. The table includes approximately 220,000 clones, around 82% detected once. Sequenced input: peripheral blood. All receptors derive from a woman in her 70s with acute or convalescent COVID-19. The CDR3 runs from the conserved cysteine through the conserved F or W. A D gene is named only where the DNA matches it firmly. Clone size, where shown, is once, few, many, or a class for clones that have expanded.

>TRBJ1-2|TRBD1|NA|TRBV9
TGTGCCAGCAGCAGACAGGGGGCGGGCTACACCTTC
CASSRQGAGYTF
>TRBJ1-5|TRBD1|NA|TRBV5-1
TGCGCCAGCAGCTTGAGTGGACAGGGCAATCAGCCCCAGCATTTT
CASSLSGQGNQPQHF
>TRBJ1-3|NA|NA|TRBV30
TGTGCCTGGAGTGTTAACAGGGTCGGAAACACCATATATTTT
CAWSVNRVGNTIYF
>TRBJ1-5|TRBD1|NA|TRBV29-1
TGCAGCGTTGGATCCGGTATACAGGGGGGAAATCAGCCCCAGCATTTT
CSVGSGIQGGNQPQHF
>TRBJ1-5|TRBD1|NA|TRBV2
TGTGCCAGCAGTCCGGGACAGGGGAACAATCAGCCCCAGCATTTT
CASSPGQGNNQPQHF
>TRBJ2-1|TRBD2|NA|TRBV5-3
TGTGCCAGAAGCTTTCTAGCGGGGGACCCACGACCAAACTCCTACAATGAGCAGTTCTTC
CARSFLAGDPRPNSYNEQFF
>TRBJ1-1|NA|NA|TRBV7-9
TGTGCCAGCAGAGGACCGCTGGGGGGTATGAACACTGAAGCTTTCTTT
CASRGPLGGMNTEAFF
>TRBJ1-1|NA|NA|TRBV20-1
TGCAGTGCTAGAGATCCCCCAGAAGCTTTCTTT
CSARDPPEAFF
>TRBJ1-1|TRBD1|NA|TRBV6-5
TGTGCCAGTGACAGGGTTGGGACTGAAGCTTTCTTT
CASDRVGTEAFF
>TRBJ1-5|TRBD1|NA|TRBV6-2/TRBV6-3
TGTGCCAGCAGTGACAGGGGGGGCCAGCCCCAGCATTTT
CASSDRGGQPQHF
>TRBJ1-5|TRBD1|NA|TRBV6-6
TGTGCCAGCAGTATCCCAGGACAGGGGGATCAGCCCCAGCATTTT
CASSIPGQGDQPQHF
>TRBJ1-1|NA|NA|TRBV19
TGTGCCAGTAGTACCAACCAGGTCTCTATGGGTGAAGCTTTCTTT
CASSTNQVSMGEAFF
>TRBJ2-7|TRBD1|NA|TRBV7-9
TGTGCCAGCAGCTTAGGACAGGGCATAGGCTCCGAGCAGTACTTC
CASSLGQGIGSEQYF
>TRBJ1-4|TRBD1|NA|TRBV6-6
TGTGCCAGCAGTTTGACAGGGCGTGAAAAACTGTTTTTT
CASSLTGREKLFF
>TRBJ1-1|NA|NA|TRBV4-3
TGCGCCAGCAGCCAAGATCCCACCAGGGTTTCCACTGAAGCTTTCTTT
CASSQDPTRVSTEAFF
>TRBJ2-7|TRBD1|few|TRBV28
TGTGCCAGCAGTTCCTCAGGGGGTTTTGGCTACGAGCAGTACTTC
CASSSSGGFGYEQYF
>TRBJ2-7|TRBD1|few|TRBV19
TGTGCCAGTAGCCGAGCAGGGGGCTCGAGATACGAGCAGTACTTC
CASSRAGGSRYEQYF
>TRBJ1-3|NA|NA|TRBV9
TGTGCCAGCAGCGTATCTCCGGCTGGAAACACCATATATTTT
CASSVSPAGNTIYF
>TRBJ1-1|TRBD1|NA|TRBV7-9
TGTGCCAGCAGCCCCCGGACAGGGGTAGTGGACACTGAAGCTTTCTTT
CASSPRTGVVDTEAFF
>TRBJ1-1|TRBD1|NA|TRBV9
TGTGCCAGCAGCGTAGTGGAAGGGGGCGCTGAAGCTTTCTTT
CASSVVEGGAEAFF
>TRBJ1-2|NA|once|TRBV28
TGTGCCAGCAGTTTATGGGCGGACTCTAACTATGGCTACACCTTC
CASSLWADSNYGYTF
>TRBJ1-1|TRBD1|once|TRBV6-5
TGTGCCAGCAGTCTCCGGACAGGCTGGGACACTGAAGCTTTCTTT
CASSLRTGWDTEAFF
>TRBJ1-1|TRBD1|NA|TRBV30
TGTGCCTCGAACTCTATAGCCAGTATTCGGGGACAGTTTTCCCGACAGAACACTGAAGCTTTCTTT
CASNSIASIRGQFSRQNTEAFF
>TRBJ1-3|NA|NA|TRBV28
TGTGCCAGCAGGGGGGCCGGGGACACCATATATTTT
CASRGAGDTIYF
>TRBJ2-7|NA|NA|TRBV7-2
TGTGCCAGCAGCCCCTTAGTTACTCCGGGGGAAACCTACGAGCAGTACTTC
CASSPLVTPGETYEQYF
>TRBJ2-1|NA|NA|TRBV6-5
TGTGCCAGCAGTTCAATCCCCAGCTCCTACAATGAGCAGTTCTTC
CASSSIPSSYNEQFF
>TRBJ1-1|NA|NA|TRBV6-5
TGTGCCAGCAGTAGCGCGAGAGGAAACACTGAAGCTTTCTTT
CASSSARGNTEAFF
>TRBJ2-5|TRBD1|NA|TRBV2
TGTGCCAGCAGCTACGGGACAGGACAAGAGACCCAGTACTTC
CASSYGTGQETQYF
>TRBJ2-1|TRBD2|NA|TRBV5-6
TGTGCCAGCAGCTTGGAGGGACTAGCGGGGGCAAATGAGCAGTTCTTC
CASSLEGLAGANEQFF
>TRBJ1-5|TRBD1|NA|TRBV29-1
TGCAGTGTCCAGGGGGCCGGGGAGCCCCAGCATTTT
CSVQGAGEPQHF
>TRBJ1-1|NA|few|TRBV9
TGTGCCAGCAGCTCCCATGAGGCCACTGAAGCTTTCTTT
CASSSHEATEAFF
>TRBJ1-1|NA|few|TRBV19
TGTGCCAGTAGTATAAACGGGAAGAACACTGAAGCTTTCTTT
CASSINGKNTEAFF
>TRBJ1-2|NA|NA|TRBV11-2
TGTGCCAGCAGCTTAGACCCTGCCCCCGGGGGGCGCAGCTATGGCTACACCTTC
CASSLDPAPGGRSYGYTF
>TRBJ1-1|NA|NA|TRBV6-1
TGTGCCAGCAGTGAATCAGGGGTTTTTACTGAAGCTTTCTTT
CASSESGVFTEAFF
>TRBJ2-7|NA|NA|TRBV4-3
TGCGCCAGCAGCCAACGGACAGCCCCCTCCTACGAGCAGTACTTC
CASSQRTAPSYEQYF
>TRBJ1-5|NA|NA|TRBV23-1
TGCGCCAGCAGTCAGCGAATAAAGAATCAGCCCCAGCATTTT
CASSQRIKNQPQHF
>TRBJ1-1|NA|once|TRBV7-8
TGTGCCAGCAGCTTAGGAGGGTCAGGCCTTAACACTGAAGCTTTCTTT
CASSLGGSGLNTEAFF
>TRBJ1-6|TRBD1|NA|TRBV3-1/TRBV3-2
TGTGCCAGCAGCCCGGGACAGGGATCTAATTCACCCCTCCACTTT
CASSPGQGSNSPLHF
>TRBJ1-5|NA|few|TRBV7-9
TGTGCCAGCAGCCCGGGAGTGAGCAATCAGCCCCAGCATTTT
CASSPGVSNQPQHF
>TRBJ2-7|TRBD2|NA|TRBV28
TGTGCCAGCTCTCCGGGGGGAACTTTCTACGAGCAGTACTTC
CASSPGGTFYEQYF
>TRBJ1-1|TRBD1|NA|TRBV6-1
TGTGCCAGCAGTGAATGGGACAGACTAAACACTGAAGCTTTCTTT
CASSEWDRLNTEAFF
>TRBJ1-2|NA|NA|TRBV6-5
TGTGCCAGCAGTTACTCGCAAGGGGCTCAAGGCTACACCTTC
CASSYSQGAQGYTF